A selection of T cell receptor beta chains follows, all from one sample in a study of T cell repertoires in cytomegalovirus infection. These receptors are not linked to any known antigen. One entry per CDR3 protein, called by TCRdb with MiXCR from the reads. The table records about 500,000 distinct CDR3 sequences, 33% of them present only once. The sequencing here drew on cultured PBMCs, taken from culture after CMV antigen stimulation. These receptors came from a human donor in good health (CMV status not recorded). Some clones in this sample may be carry-over from other donors' samples. CDR3s include the opening cysteine and the closing phenylalanine or tryptophan. D genes are given only for firm matches. Clone sizes are given selectively: once, few, many, or a class where the clone is expanded.

CDR3 protein | CDR3 DNA | V gene | clone size | J gene | D gene
CASSAGTGTYEQYF | TGTGCCAGCAGTGCCGGGACAGGGACCTACGAGCAGTACTTC | TRBV27 | few | TRBJ2-7 | TRBD1
CASPGRENTEAFF | TGTGCCAGCCCTGGGAGGGAGAACACTGAAGCTTTCTTT | TRBV6-1 | NA | TRBJ1-1 | NA
CASSIDLGRANYGYTF | TGTGCCAGTAGTATAGATCTGGGGAGAGCTAACTATGGCTACACCTTC | TRBV19 | NA | TRBJ1-2 | NA
CASSSISTFTDTQYF | TGTGCCAGCAGTTCAATTTCTACCTTCACAGATACGCAGTATTTT | TRBV7-2 | NA | TRBJ2-3 | NA
CASSLEAGHTYGAEKLFF | TGTGCCAGCAGCTTAGAAGCGGGACACACCTACGGGGCTGAAAAACTGTTTTTT | TRBV7-2 | few | TRBJ1-4 | NA
CSVANYSQETQYF | TGCAGCGTCGCCAACTATTCCCAAGAGACCCAGTACTTC | TRBV29-1 | NA | TRBJ2-5 | NA
CATDGRGHGYTF | TGTGCCACCGACGGGAGGGGACATGGCTACACCTTC | TRBV12-3/TRBV12-4 | once | TRBJ1-2 | NA
CASSGGLADPEQYF | TGTGCCAGCAGCGGGGGACTAGCGGATCCCGAGCAGTACTTC | TRBV4-2 | NA | TRBJ2-7 | TRBD2
CSVVGGTTNTEAFF | TGCAGCGTTGTAGGGGGGACAACAAACACTGAAGCTTTCTTT | TRBV29-1 | few | TRBJ1-1 | NA
CASSNLAGVSGEQYF | TGTGCCAGTAGTAATCTAGCGGGAGTTTCTGGAGAGCAGTACTTC | TRBV19 | few | TRBJ2-7 | TRBD2
CAAKMGVWDTEAFF | TGTGCCGCCAAGATGGGGGTATGGGACACTGAAGCTTTCTTT | TRBV6-1 | few | TRBJ1-1 | NA
CASSLMGNNEKLFF | TGTGCCAGCAGCTTAATGGGGAATAATGAAAAACTGTTTTTT | TRBV7-2 | few | TRBJ1-4 | NA
CASRAGPPLGRQYF | TGTGCCAGCAGAGCCGGGCCCCCTCTGGGTCGGCAGTACTTC | TRBV6-1 | NA | TRBJ2-7 | NA
CASSLEVSTDTQYF | TGTGCCAGCAGCTTAGAGGTTAGCACAGATACGCAGTATTTT | TRBV7-2 | many | TRBJ2-3 | NA
CASSLVVRAGTTHTDTQYF | TGCGCCAGCAGCTTGGTGGTTCGGGCCGGGACAACCCACACAGATACGCAGTATTTT | TRBV5-1 | few | TRBJ2-3 | NA
CASSTGTSNPTGYGYTF | TGCGCCAGCAGCACCGGGACCTCAAACCCCACTGGCTATGGCTACACCTTC | TRBV5-1 | few | TRBJ1-2 | NA
CASSLRVSPDRGNEKLFF | TGTGCCAGCAGTTTAAGAGTCTCCCCGGACAGGGGAAATGAAAAACTGTTTTTT | TRBV27 | NA | TRBJ1-4 | TRBD1
CASSSLAQETQYF | TGTGCCAGCAGCTCCCTTGCCCAAGAGACCCAGTACTTC | TRBV7-2 | few | TRBJ2-5 | NA
CASRKQGAGGYTF | TGTGCCAGCAGGAAACAGGGGGCGGGGGGCTACACCTTC | TRBV6-5 | NA | TRBJ1-2 | TRBD1
CASQTLNTEAFF | TGTGCCAGTCAGACTTTGAACACTGAAGCTTTCTTT | TRBV12-3/TRBV12-4 | NA | TRBJ1-1 | NA
CASSPTPTYEQYF | TGTGCCAGCAGCCCCACGCCGACCTACGAGCAGTACTTC | TRBV7-2 | NA | TRBJ2-7 | NA
CASSRNRDSPLHF | TGTGCCAGCAGTCGAAACAGGGATTCACCCCTCCACTTT | TRBV12-3/TRBV12-4 | NA | TRBJ1-6 | NA
CASSYFGWEDSEQYF | TGTGCCAGCAGTTACTTCGGGTGGGAGGACTCCGAGCAGTACTTC | TRBV6-6 | NA | TRBJ2-7 | NA
CASSWDRGINQPQHF | TGTGCCAGCAGCTGGGACAGGGGTATCAATCAGCCCCAGCATTTT | TRBV7-2 | NA | TRBJ1-5 | TRBD1
CASSYSPSGRPLGRRLRTDTQYF | TGTGCCAGCAGTTACTCGCCTAGCGGGAGACCGCTCGGGAGACGCCTTCGCACAGATACGCAGTATTTT | TRBV6-2/TRBV6-3 | NA | TRBJ2-3 | TRBD2
CASSLGDRTYEQYF | TGTGCCAGCAGCTTAGGGGACAGGACCTACGAGCAGTACTTC | TRBV7-2 | many | TRBJ2-7 | TRBD1
CASSYSSNLPHRQFF | TGTGCCAGCAGTTACTCGAGTAATCTCCCCCACCGGCAGTTCTTC | TRBV6-2/TRBV6-3 | NA | TRBJ2-1 | NA
CASSRRPSGSTDTQYF | TGTGCCAGCAGCCGACGGCCTAGCGGGAGTACAGATACGCAGTATTTT | TRBV6-1 | NA | TRBJ2-3 | TRBD2
CATSREGSTYNEQFF | TGTGCCACCAGCAGAGAAGGATCGACCTACAATGAGCAGTTCTTC | TRBV15 | NA | TRBJ2-1 | NA
CATSDQTGYSGANVLTF | TGTGCCACCAGTGACCAGACAGGCTACTCTGGGGCCAACGTCCTGACTTTC | TRBV24-1 | few | TRBJ2-6 | NA
CASSPGVVYETQYF | TGTGCCAGCAGCCCAGGGGTAGTGTACGAGACCCAGTACTTC | TRBV7-2 | few | TRBJ2-5 | NA
CASRDRAATEAFF | TGTGCCAGTAGGGACAGGGCGGCCACTGAAGCTTTCTTT | TRBV19 | few | TRBJ1-1 | TRBD1
CASRRLAVSYNEQFF | TGTGCCAGCAGAAGACTAGCGGTATCCTACAATGAGCAGTTCTTC | TRBV12-3/TRBV12-4 | few | TRBJ2-1 | TRBD2
CASSVASRPFTYNEQFF | TGTGCCAGCAGCGTAGCCAGCCGACCTTTTACCTACAATGAGCAGTTCTTC | TRBV9 | few | TRBJ2-1 | NA
CASNRGAGLATEAFF | TGTGCCAGCAACAGGGGCGCTGGGTTAGCAACTGAAGCTTTCTTT | TRBV11-3 | NA | TRBJ1-1 | TRBD1
CASSLERLAGGRDYNEQFF | TGTGCCAGCAGTTTAGAAAGACTAGCGGGAGGGCGGGACTACAATGAGCAGTTCTTC | TRBV28 | NA | TRBJ2-1 | TRBD2
CASSLDDSSPLHF | TGTGCCAGCAGCTTAGACGACTCTTCACCCCTCCACTTT | TRBV11-2 | NA | TRBJ1-6 | NA
CAWSVRTNTEAFF | TGTGCCTGGAGTGTACGAACGAACACTGAAGCTTTCTTT | TRBV30 | NA | TRBJ1-1 | NA
CAWSGTGEKLFF | TGTGCCTGGAGTGGGACAGGTGAAAAACTGTTTTTT | TRBV30 | NA | TRBJ1-4 | TRBD1
CATSDLGTGVMEQFF | TGTGCCACCAGTGATCTGGGGACAGGGGTCATGGAGCAGTTCTTC | TRBV24-1 | NA | TRBJ2-1 | TRBD1
CASSPSYRGRGYGYTF | TGTGCCAGTAGTCCGTCCTACAGGGGGAGGGGCTATGGCTACACCTTC | TRBV19 | NA | TRBJ1-2 | TRBD1
CSARDGGKDTQYF | TGCAGTGCTAGAGATGGGGGCAAAGATACGCAGTATTTT | TRBV20-1 | NA | TRBJ2-3 | NA
CASSLGGQGAGSNQPQHF | TGTGCCAGCAGCCTAGGGGGACAGGGGGCAGGGAGCAATCAGCCCCAGCATTTT | TRBV28 | NA | TRBJ1-5 | TRBD1
CSAVTLGTGLAKNIQYF | TGCAGTGCCGTTACTCTAGGGACAGGGCTAGCCAAAAACATTCAGTACTTC | TRBV20-1 | NA | TRBJ2-4 | TRBD1
CASSASGRAGGANVLTF | TGTGCCAGTAGTGCAAGCGGGAGGGCCGGTGGGGCCAACGTCCTGACTTTC | TRBV19 | many | TRBJ2-6 | TRBD2
CATSDAYVGEQFF | TGTGCCACCAGTGATGCGTACGTAGGTGAGCAGTTCTTC | TRBV24-1 | NA | TRBJ2-1 | NA
CASSEYSGRGTDTQYF | TGTGCCAGCAGTGAATATTCAGGAAGAGGGACAGATACGCAGTATTTT | TRBV25-1 | NA | TRBJ2-3 | NA
CASSGARENEQFF | TGTGCCAGCAGCGGGGCCCGGGAAAATGAGCAGTTCTTC | TRBV7-8 | NA | TRBJ2-1 | NA
CATSDYPHSGSSYNEQFF | TGTGCCACCAGTGATTACCCTCATAGCGGGAGTTCCTACAATGAGCAGTTCTTC | TRBV24-1 | NA | TRBJ2-1 | TRBD2
CASSPSGNTDTQYF | TGTGCCAGCAGCCCTAGCGGGAACACAGATACGCAGTATTTT | TRBV7-2 | NA | TRBJ2-3 | TRBD2
CASSLFVGGRSTGELFF | TGTGCCAGCAGTCTCTTCGTCGGGGGGCGTAGCACCGGGGAGCTGTTTTTT | TRBV12-3/TRBV12-4 | few | TRBJ2-2 | NA
CASSELRFSSYTF | TGTGCCAGCAGTGAACTGAGGTTTTCGAGCTACACCTTC | TRBV6-1 | few | TRBJ1-2 | NA
CASSVAQNTEAFF | TGCGCCAGCAGTGTGGCCCAGAACACTGAAGCTTTCTTT | TRBV10-2 | few | TRBJ1-1 | NA
CASRKLGQADYGYTF | TGTGCCAGTAGAAAATTAGGACAGGCTGACTATGGCTACACCTTC | TRBV19 | few | TRBJ1-2 | TRBD1
CASLLIPTNSPLHF | TGTGCCAGCCTCCTGATACCAACAAATTCACCCCTCCACTTT | TRBV7-8 | NA | TRBJ1-6 | NA